These 17 T cell receptor beta chains were all obtained from the same sample, sequenced in a study of siplizumab effects on memory and regulatory T cells. Sequencing was performed with immunoSEQ multiplex PCR; in TCRdb, only in-frame clones are kept and a portion is missing. Of over 85,000 clones in the sample, 93% were seen once. The sample comprised CD8+ T cells sorted from blood. The receptors here all came from a human donor in good health.

The CDR3 sequence is CASSPLREAYNEQFF. The CDR3 DNA follows: TGTGCCAGCAGTCCCCTGAGGGAGGCCTACAATGAGCAGTTCTTC. The gene calls are TRBV28 and TRBJ2-1; maybe TRBD2 (6 bases). The germline gives CDR1 MDHEN, CDR2 SYDVKM. V was pared by 5 bases and J by 2 bases, with 13 bases between. The CDR3 extends over 15 amino acids.

The J gene is TRBJ1-2, the V gene TRBV7-2; TRBD1 matches at 8 bases. In germline, CDR1 is SGHTA, CDR2 FQGNSA. The length of the CDR3 is 17 residues. V lost 4 bases to trimming and J lost 1 base; unmatched junction nucleotides: 11. This chain's CDR3 is CASSSFTYRGDNYGYTF. CDR3 DNA: TGTGCCAGCAGCTCATTTACCTACAGGGGGGATAACTATGGCTACACCTTC.

V is TRBV7-2 and J is TRBJ1-1, with D uncertain. The length of the CDR3 is 14 residues. Germline CDR1 and CDR2: SGHTA and FQGNSA. V lost 3 bases to trimming and J lost 0 bases, with 8 bases between them. CDR3: CASSLLLMNTEAFF. DNA for the CDR3: TGTGCCAGCAGCTTGTTACTCATGAACACTGAAGCTTTCTTT.

The chain couples TRBV16 to TRBJ1-1; D gene uncertain. V was trimmed by 0 bases and J by 4 bases, leaving 9 bases between them. CDR3 length equals 14 residues. The germline V gene has CDR1 KGHSY and CDR2 FQNENV. CDR3 DNA sequence: TGTGCCAGCAGCCAATCCCTTGTCGCCACTGAAGCTTTCTTT. Its translation: CASSQSLVATEAFF. Together with reference TRBV16 and TRBJ1-1, the CDR3 gives the full variable domain: GEEVAQTPKHLVRGEGQKAKLYCAPIKGHSYVFWYQQVLKNEFKFLISFQNENVFDETGMPKERFSAKCLPNSPCSLEIQATKLEDSAVYFCASSQSLVATEAFFGQGTRLTVV.

The chain links TRBV10-3 to TRBJ2-1; D call uncertain. The CDR3 spans 13 residues. Germline-derived CDR1 and CDR2 are ENHRY and SYGVKD. V was shortened by 0 bases and J by 10 bases, with 10 bases between the two germline ends. CDR3 bases: TGTGCCATCAGTGAGTCAGGCCCTTGGGAGCAGTTCTTC. As protein: CAISESGPWEQFF.

This rearrangement joins TRBV4-2 to TRBJ2-1; 8 bases match TRBD2. Trimming took 0 bases from V and 4 from J; bases not matched to a gene: 5. In germline, CDR1 is LGHNA, CDR2 YNFKEQ. This CDR3 has 16 residues. As DNA, the CDR3 is TGTGCCAGCAGCCAAGATACTAGCGGAAAATACAATGAGCAGTTCTTC. This codes for CASSQDTSGKYNEQFF.

The chain uses TRBV19 and TRBJ1-1; 10 nucleotides align to TRBD1. V dropped 6 bases and J dropped 0; count of bases not matched to a gene: 10. The CDR3 covers 17 residues. In germline, CDR1 is LNHDA, CDR2 SQIVND (reference sequence). CDR3 sequence (DNA): TGTGCCAGTAGGGTTCTCCCGGGACAGGGGATGAACACTGAAGCTTTCTTT. It codes for CASRVLPGQGMNTEAFF. Combining the CDR3 with reference TRBV19 and TRBJ1-1 gives the whole variable domain DGGITQSPKYLFRKEGQNVTLSCEQNLNHDAMYWYRQDPGQGLRLIYYSQIVNDFQKGDIAEGYSVSREKKESFPLTVTSAQKNPTAFYLCASRVLPGQGMNTEAFFGQGTRLTVV.

The chain is built from TRBV2 and TRBJ2-3; D might be TRBD1 or TRBD2, each matching 6 bases. The CDR3 runs 17 residues. V shed 2 bases and J shed 8 bases, with 23 bases lying between them. The germline V gene encodes CDR1 SNHLY and CDR2 FYNNEI. This CDR3 is CASSEQGQGELASTQYF. Here the CDR3 DNA reads TGTGCCAGCAGTGAACAGGGGCAGGGCGAACTAGCTAGTACGCAGTATTTT.

The chain has TRBV6-4 and TRBJ2-3, with 9 bases identical to TRBD2. The ends lost 4 bases at V and 5 bases at J; junction bases unmatched: 7. CDR3 length equals 15 residues. CDR1 MRHNA and CDR2 SNTAGT come from the germline V gene. The CDR3 is CASSVVAGDRDTQYF. The CDR3 nucleotides are TGTGCCAGCAGTGTGGTAGCGGGAGATCGAGATACGCAGTATTTT.

This rearrangement joins TRBV5-8 to TRBJ2-3; no reliable D call. The V gene lost 0 bases and the J gene lost 2 bases, with 10 bases spanning the gap. The CDR3 is 15 amino acids. Germline V gene sequence: CDR1 SGHTS, CDR2 YDEGEE. CDR3 loop: CASSLADRPTDTQYF. Written as DNA, the CDR3 is TGTGCCAGCAGCTTGGCCGATCGGCCCACAGATACGCAGTATTTT.

This chain joins TRBV28 and TRBJ2-2; the D is unclear. The germline V gene encodes CDR1 MDHEN and CDR2 SYDVKM. The CDR3 contains 14 residues. Trimming pared 3 bases from V and 3 bases from J, leaving 8 bases between. CDR3 residues: CASSFPGHTGELFF. CDR3 DNA sequence: TGTGCCAGCAGTTTTCCAGGCCACACCGGGGAGCTGTTTTTT.

The rearrangement links TRBV4-3 to TRBJ2-1; the D gene is possibly TRBD2 (5 bases). V lost 1 base and J lost 2, with 9 bases in between. Germline-derived CDR1 and CDR2 are LGHNA and YSLEER. The CDR3 runs 15 residues. Written as DNA, the CDR3 is TGCGCCAGCAGCCAAGGCTCGGGGACCTACAATGAGCAGTTCTTC. It translates to CASSQGSGTYNEQFF.

V gene TRBV7-9 combines with J gene TRBJ2-5, with D possibly being TRBD2 (5 bases). There are 14 residues in the CDR3. V dropped 1 base and J dropped 3 bases, with 9 bases sitting between them. From germline, CDR1 is SEHNR and CDR2 FQNEAQ (reference sequence). In DNA form, the CDR3 reads TGTGCCAGCAGCTTAGGAGGGTGGGAAGAGACCCAGTACTTC. Encoded protein: CASSLGGWEETQYF.

The V and J genes are TRBV6-6 and TRBJ1-1; 11 bases match TRBD1. With V trimmed by 7 bases and J by 5 bases, 3 bases remained unmatched. Germline lookup yields CDR1 MNHNY and CDR2 SVGAGI (reference sequence). The CDR3 has 13 amino acids. The CDR3 loop is CASTWDRGTEAFF. Here the CDR3 DNA reads TGTGCCAGCACCTGGGACAGGGGGACTGAAGCTTTCTTT.

The chain couples TRBV27 to TRBJ2-7, with 13 nucleotides matching TRBD2. Germline CDR1 and CDR2: MNHEY and SMNVEV (reference sequence). CDR3 length: 18 residues. The J segment lost 0 bases and the V segment lost 1 base, leaving 6 bases of the junction unmatched. The DNA for the CDR3 is TGTGCCAGCAGTTTATATGGGACTAGCGGGGTTAGCTCCTACGAGCAGTACTTC. Its protein product is CASSLYGTSGVSSYEQYF.

The chain has TRBV6-6 and TRBJ2-1, with 7 bases lining up with TRBD1. J was trimmed by 3 bases and V by 0 bases; bases with no gene match: 5. The CDR3 has 16 residues. Germline CDR1 is MNHNY and CDR2 is SVGAGI (reference sequence). The CDR3 reads CASSYSFGQDYNEQFF. DNA of the CDR3: TGTGCCAGCAGTTACTCGTTTGGACAGGACTACAATGAGCAGTTCTTC.

The gene calls are TRBV30 and TRBJ1-1, with D maybe TRBD1 (6 bases). CDR1 and CDR2 from the germline V gene are GTSNPN and SVGIG (reference sequence). Deletions cut 0 bases from V and 3 bases from J, with 11 bases between. The CDR3 consists of 14 residues. The CDR3 DNA follows: TGTGCCTGGAGTGTGGGGGGGGCGGACACTGAAGCTTTCTTT. Its protein product is CAWSVGGADTEAFF.